The clone carrying this T cell receptor beta chain has a handful of counts. The antigen remains unidentified. The sample is drawn from a study of T cells in Graves' hyperthyroidism and ophthalmopathy. Study-wide background: Blood was drawn when the patient was first diagnosed and still untreated. The study, taken as a whole, reports: Most expanded thyroid clonotypes above 0.001 also appeared in blood.

V lost 0 bases to trimming and J lost 5 bases; unmatched junction nucleotides: 10. The CDR3 loop spans 17 amino acids. Germline assignment: CDR1 LNHNV and CDR2 YYDKDF (reference sequence). Researchers amplified the TCR beta CDR3 regions from RNA transcripts. The study used the HTBI primer set for a first-round RT-PCR of the TCR CDR3. MiXCR was run by TCRdb on the multiplex PCR reads, yielding one entry per CDR3 protein. The sample carries approximately 410,000 distinct CDR3 sequences, around 15% recorded once. Investigators excluded patients with uncontrolled infection, other autoimmune disease, pregnancy or lactation. Thyroid ultrasound, orbital computed tomography, clinical symptoms, and serum thyroxine and TRAb underpinned diagnoses.

This chain links TRBV15 with TRBJ2-1; 7 nucleotides agree with TRBD2. This receptor was obtained from a man between 18 and 29 years old with Graves' ophthalmopathy. Sequences were obtained from blood. CDR3 DNA sequence: TGTGCCACCAGCAGAGATCTCCGGGCGGGAGCGGACAATGAGCAGTTCTTC. Protein sequence: CATSRDLRAGADNEQFF.